These 22 T cell receptor beta chains were sequenced from one sample in a study of graft-versus-host responses after intestinal transplantation. Assay used: immunoSEQ multiplex PCR; TCRdb lists only in-frame clones, some missing. The sample contains tens of thousands of clones, 82% of which appear only once. No antigen is known for these receptors. The specimen comprised unstimulated CD8+ T cells sorted from spleen or lymph node cells, sampled before transplant. The origin of the receptors is a human donor who was the organ donor for an intestinal transplant.

The chain employs TRBV12-2 and TRBJ2-3; the table's D call, TRBD1, was not checked against the DNA. TRBV12-2 is listed as a pseudogene. The CDR3 covers 17 residues. The CDR3 DNA sequence: TGTGCAAGTCGCTTAGGGAGGGACAGGGGGCGCACAGATACGCAGTATTTT. Translated, it gives CASRLGRDRGRTDTQYF.

This chain connects TRBV5-6 to TRBJ2-5, with TRBD2 as a possible D gene (5 bases). The CDR3 has 14 amino acids. Germline V gives CDR1 SGHDT, CDR2 YYEEEE. The V end lost 3 bases, the J end lost 1 base, and 10 bases lay between the germline ends. This CDR3 is CASSSVEGQETQYF. The CDR3 DNA reads as TGTGCCAGCAGCTCCGTTGAGGGCCAAGAGACCCAGTACTTC. The full variable domain, its missing parts supplied by reference TRBV5-6 and TRBJ2-5, is DAGVTQSPTHLIKTRGQQVTLRCSPKSGHDTVSWYQQALGQGPQFIFQYYEEEERQRGNFPDRFSGHQFPNYSSELNVNALLLGDSALYLCASSSVEGQETQYFGPGTRLLVL.

This sequence joins TRBV7-7 and TRBJ1-1; D is uncertain. Between the trimmed V and J ends, which lost 6 bases and 3 bases, there was a span of 8 bases. CDR1 and CDR2 from the germline V gene are SSHAT and FNYEAQ (reference sequence). This CDR3 contains 12 residues. As DNA, the CDR3 is TGTGCCAGCAGACCTCTCGACACTGAAGCTTTCTTT. As protein: CASRPLDTEAFF.

This chain connects TRBV7-9 to TRBJ2-2, with TRBD1 matching 7 bases. V was clipped by 5 bases and J by 0 bases; unmatched bases: 9. CDR3 length equals 17 residues. Germline CDR1 reads SEHNR; CDR2 reads FQNEAQ (reference sequence). CDR3 sequence (DNA): TGTGCCAGCAGCGGAGCCCAGGGGGAGACGAACACCGGGGAGCTGTTTTTT. Translation: CASSGAQGETNTGELFF. The full variable domain, completed using reference TRBV7-9 and TRBJ2-2, is DTGVSQNPRHKITKRGQNVTFRCDPISEHNRLYWYRQTLGQGPEFLTYFQNEAQLEKSRLLSDRFSAERPKGSFSTLEIQRTEQGDSAMYLCASSGAQGETNTGELFFGEGSRLTVL.

J is TRBJ2-7 and V is TRBV4-1, with D perhaps being TRBD1 or TRBD2 (5 bases each). The V and J ends lost 0 bases and 5 bases respectively, with 11 bases between them. CDR1 is MGHRA and CDR2 is YSYEKL in the germline V gene. The CDR3 loop spans 14 amino acids. CDR3 sequence: CASSQEIGTDEQYF. CDR3 sequence (DNA): TGCGCCAGCAGCCAAGAAATAGGGACCGACGAGCAGTACTTC.

The rearrangement joins TRBV30 to TRBJ1-1, with D hard to call. CDR3 size: 11 residues. Trimming removed 5 bases from V and 6 bases from J, with 10 bases in between. CDR1 GTSNPN and CDR2 SVGIG come from the germline V gene (reference sequence). In DNA form, the CDR3 reads TGTGCCTGGTGCCGTCCGTCTGAAGCTTTCTTT. It is translated as CAWCRPSEAFF.

The V and J genes are TRBV5-4 and TRBJ1-1; 7 positions agree with TRBD1. This CDR3 is 13 amino acids long. V was clipped by 5 bases and J by 1 base; unmatched bases: 2. The germline CDR1 and CDR2 sequences are SGHNT and YYREEE (reference sequence). The CDR3: CASRQGRNTEAFF. CDR3 bases: TGTGCCAGCAGACAGGGGAGGAACACTGAAGCTTTCTTT.

The chain combines TRBV19 with TRBJ2-3; 8 bases match TRBD2. The CDR3 runs to 16 residues. V shed 5 bases, J shed 6 bases, and the junction held 13 bases outside the gene matches. From germline, CDR1 is LNHDA and CDR2 SQIVND (reference sequence). The CDR3 DNA is TGTGCCAGTAGTGCCGGGGTAGCGGGGTGGGAGGATACGCAGTATTTT. Translating it yields CASSAGVAGWEDTQYF.

J is TRBJ1-2 and V is TRBV30, with 9 bases aligning to TRBD1. V gave up 3 bases and J gave up 6 bases; unmatched junction bases: 5. Germline V gene sequence: CDR1 GTSNPN, CDR2 SVGIG (reference sequence). The CDR3 loop spans 13 amino acids. CDR3: CAWSTGGLDGYTF. CDR3 DNA sequence: TGTGCCTGGAGCACAGGGGGCTTAGATGGCTACACCTTC.

This clone appeared once. The chain joins TRBV20-1 to TRBJ2-7; D is possibly TRBD1 (5 bases). CDR3 length: 11 amino acids. Trimming removed 5 bases from V and 4 bases from J, with 9 bases in between. The germline CDR1 and CDR2 sequences are DFQATT and SNEGSKA (reference sequence). The CDR3 DNA reads TGCAGTGCTCGCACAGGTTACGAGCAGTACTTC. Its translation is CSARTGYEQYF.

V is TRBV13 and J is TRBJ2-7; 9 bases are shared with TRBD1. The CDR3 has 14 amino acids. J was trimmed by 3 bases and V by 4 bases; bases with no gene match: 4. CDR1 and CDR2 from the germline V gene are PRHDT and FYEKMQ (reference sequence). The CDR3: CASSSDRGNYEQYF. In DNA form, the CDR3 reads TGTGCCAGCAGCTCAGACAGGGGGAACTACGAGCAGTACTTC. The full variable domain, with the rest looked up from reference TRBV13 and TRBJ2-7, is AAGVIQSPRHLIKEKRETATLKCYPIPRHDTVYWYQQGPGQDPQFLISFYEKMQSDKGSIPDRFSAQQFSDYHSELNMSSLELGDSALYFCASSSDRGNYEQYFGPGTRLTVT.

The gene calls are TRBV6-5 and TRBJ2-2, with a possible D match to TRBD2 (5 bases). V dropped 0 bases and J dropped 8 bases, with 7 bases sitting between them. CDR1 and CDR2 from the germline V gene are MNHEY and SVGAGI. This CDR3 spans 13 amino acids. CDR3 sequence: CASSYSGGGELFF. The CDR3 bases are TGTGCCAGCAGTTACTCTGGCGGGGGGGAGCTGTTTTTT.

The V gene is TRBV10-3, the J gene TRBJ1-2; D unresolved. V shed 6 bases and J shed 3 bases, with 11 bases lying between them. Germline V gene data show CDR1 as ENHRY and CDR2 as SYGVKD. CDR3 length: 13 residues. This chain's CDR3 is CAISRGLHYGYTF. For the CDR3, the DNA is TGTGCCATCAGCCGAGGACTCCACTATGGCTACACCTTC.

The chain has TRBV27 and TRBJ1-1, with 7 bases identical to TRBD1. The length of the CDR3 is 13 residues. Looked up from germline, CDR1 is MNHEY and CDR2 is SMNVEV (reference sequence). V gave up 4 bases and J gave up 1 base; unmatched junction bases: 0. The CDR3: CASSWDRNTEAFF. DNA of the CDR3: TGTGCCAGCAGTTGGGACAGGAACACTGAAGCTTTCTTT.

The rearrangement joins TRBV27 to TRBJ2-3; D not certain. Germline CDR1 reads MNHEY; CDR2 reads SMNVEV (reference sequence). The CDR3 contains 14 residues. V was shortened by 6 bases and J by 1 base, with 11 bases between the two germline ends. The CDR3 DNA reads as TGTGCCAGCAGCGTGGGTGGGGGCACAGATACGCAGTATTTT. It encodes CASSVGGGTDTQYF.

The chain uses TRBV19 and TRBJ1-5, with TRBD1 as a possible D gene (5 bases). The V and J ends lost 0 bases and 9 bases respectively, with 15 bases between them. The CDR3 covers 15 residues. The germline gives CDR1 LNHDA, CDR2 SQIVND (reference sequence). As DNA, the CDR3 is TGTGCCAGTAGTATAGAAGGAGGGGCGGGTCGGCCCCAGCATTTT. This encodes CASSIEGGAGRPQHF. Combining the CDR3 with reference TRBV19 and TRBJ1-5 gives the whole variable domain DGGITQSPKYLFRKEGQNVTLSCEQNLNHDAMYWYRQDPGQGLRLIYYSQIVNDFQKGDIAEGYSVSREKKESFPLTVTSAQKNPTAFYLCASSIEGGAGRPQHFGDGTRLSIL.

V and J are TRBV19 and TRBJ2-4; D perhaps matches TRBD2 (6 bases). The CDR3 has 14 residues. Germline loops: CDR1 LNHDA, CDR2 SQIVND (reference sequence). Trimming shortened V by 5 bases and J by 11 bases, and 19 bases separated the two germline ends. The CDR3 nucleotides read TGTGCCAGTAGTTCGACGGGAGAACGGCTCCTTCAGTACTTC. Protein sequence: CASSSTGERLLQYF.

The chain is built from TRBV27 and TRBJ1-6; D possibly corresponds to TRBD1 (6 bases). Trimming removed 3 bases from V and 0 bases from J, with 12 bases in between. The CDR3 consists of 17 residues. Germline CDR1 MNHEY, CDR2 SMNVEV (reference sequence). CDR3 residues: CASSFLGGSSYNSPLHF. The CDR3 DNA is TGTGCCAGCAGTTTCTTGGGGGGCAGCTCCTATAATTCACCCCTCCACTTT.

This chain connects TRBV19 to TRBJ2-7, with 7 bases aligning to TRBD1. Germline assignment: CDR1 LNHDA and CDR2 SQIVND (reference sequence). The CDR3 sequence is 14 residues long. V dropped 5 bases and J dropped 1; count of bases not matched to a gene: 5. The CDR3 nucleotides read TGTGCCAGTAGTCCTTCGACAGGGTCCTACGAGCAGTACTTC. Its translation: CASSPSTGSYEQYF.

CDR3 amino acids: CASSLGVGSYGYTF. The CDR3 bases are TGTGCCAGCAGCTTAGGGGTTGGAAGCTATGGCTACACCTTC. The chain links TRBV7-9 to TRBJ1-2; D call uncertain. The germline V gene encodes CDR1 SEHNR and CDR2 FQNEAQ (reference sequence). The CDR3 contains 14 residues. With 1 base removed from V and 4 bases from J, the gap between germline ends came to 10 bases. Using reference TRBV7-9 and TRBJ1-2 for the parts outside the CDR3, the full variable domain is DTGVSQNPRHKITKRGQNVTFRCDPISEHNRLYWYRQTLGQGPEFLTYFQNEAQLEKSRLLSDRFSAERPKGSFSTLEIQRTEQGDSAMYLCASSLGVGSYGYTFGSGTRLTVV.

The chain recombines TRBV6-1 with TRBJ2-2; D remains unclear. V dropped 0 bases and J dropped 3 bases, with 2 bases sitting between them. The germline gives CDR1 MNHNS, CDR2 SASEGT. CDR3 length: 13 residues. The CDR3: CASSEAYTGELFF. The CDR3 DNA reads as TGTGCCAGCAGTGAAGCATACACCGGGGAGCTGTTTTTT.

This rearrangement joins TRBV4-1 to TRBJ2-6; D perhaps matches TRBD1 (6 bases). The CDR3 extends over 18 amino acids. CDR1 is MGHRA and CDR2 is YSYEKL in the germline V gene. V lost 6 bases to trimming and J lost 0 bases, with 18 bases between them. CDR3 region: CASRSTGSPDSGANVLTF. The CDR3 region has the DNA TGCGCCAGCAGGAGCACAGGGAGCCCTGACTCTGGGGCCAACGTCCTGACTTTC.